Reported below is one T cell receptor (beta chain). Its target is not known. This record belongs to a study of cytomegalovirus exposure and HLA in healthy donors. Study-wide findings and caveats: Presence/absence analyses treated sequencing depth as roughly uniform across donors. When analyzed later, a missense DCLRE1C variant was found to be linked to TCR beta V- and J-gene trimming.

In the PCR, 60 Vbeta and 13 Jbeta primers were used. Profiled with immunoSEQ multiplex PCR; TCRdb holds only in-frame clones, not every one. The repertoire has about 160,000 clones, around 83% of them found once; the top ten carry roughly 2.1%. Material for sequencing was PBMCs. This sequence originates from a man aged 18 to 29 in good health and CMV-seropositive.

The CDR3 loop is CASSLSGGSEQYF. CDR3 DNA sequence: TGTGCCAGCAGCTTAAGCGGGGGTAGTGAGCAGTACTTC. J is TRBJ2-7 and V is TRBV7-3; the match to TRBD2 covers 7 bases. The CDR3 consists of 13 residues. Germline CDR1 and CDR2: SGHTA and FQGTGA. V gave up 1 base and J gave up 7 bases; unmatched junction bases: 4.